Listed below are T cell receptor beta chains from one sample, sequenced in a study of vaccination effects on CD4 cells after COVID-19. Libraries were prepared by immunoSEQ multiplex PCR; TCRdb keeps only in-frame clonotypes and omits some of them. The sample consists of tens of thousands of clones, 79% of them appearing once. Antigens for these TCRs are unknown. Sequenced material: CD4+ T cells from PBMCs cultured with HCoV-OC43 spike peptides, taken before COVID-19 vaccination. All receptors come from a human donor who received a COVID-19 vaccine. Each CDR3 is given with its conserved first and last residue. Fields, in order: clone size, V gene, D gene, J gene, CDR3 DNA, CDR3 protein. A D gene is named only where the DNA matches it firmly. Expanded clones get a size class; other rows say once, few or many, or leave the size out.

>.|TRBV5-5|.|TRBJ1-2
TGTGCCAGCAGCTTGGTAGGTGGAGGTAACTATGGCTACACCTTC
CASSLVGGGNYGYTF
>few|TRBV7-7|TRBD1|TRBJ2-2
TGTGCCAGCAGCCGTTACAGGGGGCCGGGCGGGGAGCTGTTTTTT
CASSRYRGPGGELFF
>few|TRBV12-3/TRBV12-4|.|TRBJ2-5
TGTGCCAGCAGCTATCGCGTGGAGACCCAGTACTTC
CASSYRVETQYF
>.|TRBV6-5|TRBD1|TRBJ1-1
TGTGCCAGCACCGGGAGACAGGGGCGTGTCACTGAAGCTTTCTTT
CASTGRQGRVTEAFF
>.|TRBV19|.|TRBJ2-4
TGTGCCAGTAGTGCCCGGTCAGGGAGAAACATTCAGTACTTC
CASSARSGRNIQYF
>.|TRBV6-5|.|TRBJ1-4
TGTGCCAGCAGTTACCGGGGGGCAACTAATGAAAAACTGTTTTTT
CASSYRGATNEKLFF
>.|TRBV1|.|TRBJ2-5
TGCACCAGCAGCCATCATAGGGCTAGCGTCTGTCAAGAGACCCAGTACTTC
CTSSHHRASVCQETQYF
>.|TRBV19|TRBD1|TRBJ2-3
TGTGCCAGTAGTATAGGACAGGGGGCCACAGATACGCAGTATTTT
CASSIGQGATDTQYF
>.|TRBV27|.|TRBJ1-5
TGTGCCAGCAGTTTATTTCGGGGTCCCGATCAGCCCCAGCATTTT
CASSLFRGPDQPQHF
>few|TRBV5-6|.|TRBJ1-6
TGTGCCAGCAGCTCGGGGGCAGGGTGGAATTCACCCCTCCACTTT
CASSSGAGWNSPLHF
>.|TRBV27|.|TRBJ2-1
TGTGCCAGCGGAGCCAATGGGCGGGGCAGCTACAATGAGCAGTTCTTC
CASGANGRGSYNEQFF
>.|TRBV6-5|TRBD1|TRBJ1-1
TGTGCCAGCAGTTACTCGGGGACAGGGGTGACTGAAGCTTTCTTT
CASSYSGTGVTEAFF
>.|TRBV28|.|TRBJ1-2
TGTGCCAGCAGTTTTCAGGGCGATGGCTACACCTTC
CASSFQGDGYTF
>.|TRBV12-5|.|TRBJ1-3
TGTGCTAGTGGCGGGAGCTCTGGAAACACCATATATTTT
CASGGSSGNTIYF
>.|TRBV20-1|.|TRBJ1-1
TGCAGTGCACTCAGGAGTACTGAAGCTTTCTTT
CSALRSTEAFF
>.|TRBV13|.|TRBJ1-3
TGTGCCAGCAGCCGAGGGGGGGGGCAAGCTGGAAACACCATATATTTT
CASSRGGGQAGNTIYF
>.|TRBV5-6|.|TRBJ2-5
TGTGCCAGCAGCCCCATGGGGTACCAAGAGACCCAGTACTTC
CASSPMGYQETQYF